The 18 T cell receptor beta chains below were found in one sample sequenced in a study of blood T cell repertoires in COVID-19. The protocol was immunoSEQ multiplex PCR, while the TCRdb copy is restricted to in-frame clones and leaves out a portion. The sample shows 340,000 or so clones, around 86% of them seen only once. The source material was peripheral blood. The receptor source for this set is a man aged 45-60 years with active or convalescent COVID-19.

This clone was seen a handful of times. J is TRBJ1-1 and V is TRBV15; D not resolved. Germline CDR1 and CDR2: LNHNV and YYDKDF (reference sequence). This CDR3 spans 14 amino acids. Trimming shortened V by 2 bases and J by 3 bases, and 10 bases separated the two germline ends. The CDR3 DNA reads as TGTGCCACCAGCAGATCAAGCCTAGACACTGAAGCTTTCTTT. It encodes CATSRSSLDTEAFF.

The gene calls are TRBV9 and TRBJ1-2; no reliable D call. CDR1 is SGDLS and CDR2 is YYNGEE in the germline V gene. V lost 3 bases and J 1 base, leaving 10 bases between the germline ends. The CDR3 is made up of 14 amino acids. The CDR3 spells CASSGYSGNYGYTF. For the CDR3, the DNA is TGTGCCAGCAGCGGATACAGTGGTAACTATGGCTACACCTTC.

This chain joins TRBV20-1 and TRBJ1-2, with D perhaps TRBD1 (5 bases). V was clipped by 3 bases and J by 7 bases, with 18 bases between them. This CDR3 spans 14 amino acids. Germline V gene data show CDR1 as DFQATT and CDR2 as SNEGSKA (reference sequence). This chain's CDR3 is CSASPKPGVGGYTF. The CDR3 region has the DNA TGCAGTGCTAGTCCAAAACCGGGGGTGGGTGGCTACACCTTC.

The DNA of the CDR3 is TGCGCCAGCAGCCTCACGACAGGGGAGGGCTACACCTTC. It yields the protein CASSLTTGEGYTF. The chain couples TRBV5-1 to TRBJ1-2; 8 positions agree with TRBD1. Germline CDR1 reads SGHRS; CDR2 reads YFSETQ. The CDR3 has 13 residues. J gave up 8 bases and V 4 bases, and 7 bases lay outside the gene matches.

This rearrangement joins TRBV6-2 or TRBV6-3 to TRBJ1-1; the match to TRBD1 covers 7 bases. V lost 5 bases and J lost 8; bases outside the gene matches: 5. The CDR3 spans 12 residues. Germline V gives CDR1 MNHEY, CDR2 SVGEGT. The CDR3 DNA is TGTGCCAGCAGTCGCCGACAGGGCGAAGCTTTCTTT. This sequence encodes CASSRRQGEAFF.

The rearrangement joins TRBV11-2 to TRBJ2-6, with D possibly TRBD1 on 5 matching bases. V was cut by 2 bases and J by 2 bases, with 10 bases left in between. CDR1 is SGHAT, CDR2 FQNNGV, per germline. The CDR3 is 16 residues long. The CDR3 DNA follows: TGTGCCAGCAGCTTACAGGGATCCGCTGGGGCCAACGTCCTGACTTTC. It codes for CASSLQGSAGANVLTF.

The rearrangement uses TRBV3-1 (or the pseudogene TRBV3-2) and TRBJ1-2, with D maybe TRBD1 (5 bases). The V end was cut by 2 bases, the J end by 2 bases, with 12 bases between. The CDR3 is made up of 15 amino acids. The germline gives CDR1 LGHDT, CDR2 YNNKEL (reference sequence). CDR3 nucleotide sequence: TGTGCCAGCAGCCAACAGGGTTCTCTCAACTATGGCTACACCTTC. Translation gives CASSQQGSLNYGYTF.

The chain combines TRBV7-3 with TRBJ2-6; TRBD2 matches 8 bases. J was trimmed by 1 base and V by 5 bases; bases with no gene match: 10. From germline, CDR1 is SGHTA and CDR2 FQGTGA. The CDR3 consists of 18 residues. The CDR3 DNA reads TGTGCCAGCAGCCCCGTCGGGGGGGCTGGTTCTGGGGCCAACGTCCTGACTTTC. This sequence encodes CASSPVGGAGSGANVLTF. Supplemented by reference TRBV7-3 and TRBJ2-6, the full variable domain reads GAGVSQTPSNKVTEKGKYVELRCDPISGHTALYWYRQSLGQGPEFLIYFQGTGAADDSGLPNDRFFAVRPEGSVSTLKIQRTERGDSAVYLCASSPVGGAGSGANVLTFGAGSRLTVL.

This chain joins TRBV7-9 and TRBJ1-3, with 7 bases fitting TRBD1. This CDR3 is 16 amino acids long. Losses at the gene ends were 3 bases for V and 4 bases for J; bases not matched to a gene: 9. The germline V gene has CDR1 SEHNR and CDR2 FQNEAQ (reference sequence). CDR3 region: CASSLGIQGSGNTIYF. The CDR3 coding sequence is TGTGCCAGCAGCTTGGGGATACAGGGGTCAGGAAACACCATATATTTT.

This sequence joins TRBV5-4 and TRBJ2-3; TRBD2 aligns across 8 bases. The CDR3 has 16 amino acids. Germline values: CDR1 SGHNT, CDR2 YYREEE (reference sequence). After removal of 1 base from V and 0 bases from J, the junction contained 4 bases not matched to a gene. CDR3 in amino acids: CASSLSASGSTDTQYF. The CDR3 DNA is TGTGCCAGCAGCTTGTCGGCTAGCGGGAGCACAGATACGCAGTATTTT.

This chain joins TRBV3-1 (or the pseudogene TRBV3-2) and TRBJ1-2; TRBD1 agrees at 7 bases. The CDR3 is 14 amino acids. Germline V gene sequence: CDR1 LGHDT, CDR2 YNNKEL (reference sequence). J was trimmed by 4 bases and V by 6 bases; bases with no gene match: 8. The CDR3 protein is CASSRTTGAYGYTF. The CDR3, as DNA: TGTGCCAGCAGTCGAACAACAGGGGCCTATGGCTACACCTTC.

The chain joins TRBV5-1 to TRBJ1-4; 10 bases line up with TRBD1. This CDR3 comprises 15 residues. Germline loops: CDR1 SGHRS, CDR2 YFSETQ. J lost 3 bases, V lost 4 bases, and 3 bases had no gene match. CDR3 DNA: TGCGCCAGCAGCGACGGGACAGGGGCTAATGAAAAACTGTTTTTT. Its translation: CASSDGTGANEKLFF.

The chain recombines TRBV10-3 with TRBJ2-7; D is perhaps TRBD1 (6 bases). V lost 9 bases and J lost 0, with 18 bases in between. Per germline, CDR1 ENHRY and CDR2 SYGVKD. This CDR3 contains 15 residues. In nucleotides, the CDR3 is TGTGCCATTACCCAGGACAGTTTACGCTCCTACGAGCAGTACTTC. Translating gives CAITQDSLRSYEQYF.

The V and J genes are TRBV3-1 (or the pseudogene TRBV3-2) and TRBJ1-2; TRBD1 aligns across 7 bases. Germline V gives CDR1 LGHDT, CDR2 YNNKEL (reference sequence). V gave up 0 bases and J gave up 6 bases; unmatched junction bases: 7. This CDR3 is built from 15 residues. CDR3 bases: TGTGCCAGCAGCCAAGATTACCGCGACAGGGATGGCTACACCTTC. This translates into CASSQDYRDRDGYTF.

The chain couples TRBV30 to TRBJ2-3; 8 nucleotides line up with TRBD1. V lost 2 bases, J lost 4 bases, and 8 bases stayed unmatched. This CDR3 spans 15 amino acids. The germline CDR1 and CDR2 sequences are GTSNPN and SVGIG (reference sequence). CDR3 DNA sequence: TGTGCCTGGAGTCACGGACAGGGATTTGCAGATACGCAGTATTTT. This translates into CAWSHGQGFADTQYF. The whole variable domain, remainder taken from reference TRBV30 and TRBJ2-3, is SQTIHQWPATLVQPVGSPLSLECTVEGTSNPNLYWYRQAAGRGLQLLFYSVGIGQISSEVPQNLSASRPQDRQFILSSKKLLLSDSGFYLCAWSHGQGFADTQYFGPGTRLTVL.

The genes are TRBV6-2 or TRBV6-3 and TRBJ2-5; the match to TRBD2 covers 13 bases. This CDR3 has 18 residues. V trimming: 3 bases; J trimming: 2 bases; junction bases outside the gene matches: 9. Germline V gene lookup returns CDR1 MNHEY and CDR2 SVGEGT. CDR3 nucleotide sequence: TGTGCCAGCAGTTATCATTACCAGGGACTAGCGGGGCAAGAGACCCAGTACTTC. Protein sequence: CASSYHYQGLAGQETQYF.

The chain is built from TRBV18 and TRBJ2-2, with a weak D call TRBD1 (6 bases). The CDR3 is made up of 19 amino acids. Germline V gene lookup returns CDR1 KGHSH and CDR2 LQKENI. Trimming stripped 4 bases from V and 2 bases from J, with 23 bases between. CDR3 DNA: TGTGCCAGCTCACATTCCCCGCAGGGGACGACGAAAAACACCGGGGAGCTGTTTTTT. Residues: CASSHSPQGTTKNTGELFF.

The V and J genes are TRBV7-2 and TRBJ2-1; 8 bases match TRBD2. V lost 0 bases to trimming and J lost 9 bases; unmatched junction nucleotides: 10. The CDR3 spans 16 residues. In germline, CDR1 is SGHTA, CDR2 FQGNSA. The CDR3 coding sequence is TGTGCCAGCAGCTTAGCGGTCGGACTAGCTTCTGGTGAGCAGTTCTTC. Its protein product is CASSLAVGLASGEQFF. The variable domain in full, completed from reference TRBV7-2 and TRBJ2-1, reads GAGVSQSPSNKVTEKGKDVELRCDPISGHTALYWYRQSLGQGLEFLIYFQGNSAPDKSGLPSDRFSAERTGGSVSTLTIQRTQQEDSAVYLCASSLAVGLASGEQFFGPGTRLTVL.